The rows below give T cell receptor beta chains drawn from one sample of a study of CXCR3-negative and CXCR3-positive naive CD8 T cells. From the 5' RACE reads, TCRdb lists one entry per CDR3 protein and no DNA. The repertoire table contains about 43,000 distinct CDR3 sequences. The sequencing sample was made of memory CD8+ T cells from blood. The receptor set was obtained from a human donor in good health. Some clones in this sample may be carry-over from other donors' samples. CDR3s include the opening cysteine and the closing phenylalanine or tryptophan. Fields, in order: J gene, V gene, clone size, CDR3 protein. Size values are once, few and many counts, or a class for expanded clones, and some rows have none.

j_call: TRBJ1-2
v_call: TRBV29-1
clone_size: .
cdr3_aa: CSVVWGPDYGYTF

j_call: TRBJ1-6
v_call: TRBV12-3/TRBV12-4
clone_size: .
cdr3_aa: CASSPPGLTNSPLHF

j_call: TRBJ2-1
v_call: TRBV7-2
clone_size: .
cdr3_aa: CASSLDSGSYNEQFF

j_call: TRBJ1-1
v_call: TRBV21-1
clone_size: .
cdr3_aa: CASSNGGGLNTEAFF

j_call: TRBJ2-3
v_call: TRBV6-2/TRBV6-3
clone_size: .
cdr3_aa: CASSYGGQGPDTQYF

j_call: TRBJ1-2
v_call: TRBV9
clone_size: .
cdr3_aa: CASSVTMRGGYTF

j_call: TRBJ2-7
v_call: TRBV20-1
clone_size: .
cdr3_aa: CSARPALAGVFYEQYF

j_call: TRBJ1-2
v_call: TRBV7-9
clone_size: .
cdr3_aa: CASSTGFDYGYTF

j_call: TRBJ1-5
v_call: TRBV21-1
clone_size: .
cdr3_aa: CASPGTTTQYSNQPQHF

j_call: TRBJ2-4
v_call: TRBV7-6
clone_size: .
cdr3_aa: CASSPTTPLAKNIQYF

j_call: TRBJ1-2
v_call: TRBV29-1
clone_size: .
cdr3_aa: CSVVGEDGYTF

j_call: TRBJ2-7
v_call: TRBV28
clone_size: .
cdr3_aa: CASSRQHSYEQYF

j_call: TRBJ2-5
v_call: TRBV6-5
clone_size: .
cdr3_aa: CASSYFVSSGETQYF

j_call: TRBJ2-1
v_call: TRBV6-5
clone_size: .
cdr3_aa: CASSYEVAGGNEQFF

j_call: TRBJ2-2
v_call: TRBV29-1
clone_size: .
cdr3_aa: CSVETRTTVYRGHTGELFF

j_call: TRBJ1-1
v_call: TRBV5-1
clone_size: .
cdr3_aa: CASSLVQVSTEAFF

j_call: TRBJ1-5
v_call: TRBV20-1
clone_size: .
cdr3_aa: CSASWQVENQPQHF

j_call: TRBJ2-5
v_call: TRBV11-2
clone_size: .
cdr3_aa: CASSFGQGLYQETQYF

j_call: TRBJ2-7
v_call: TRBV4-3
clone_size: .
cdr3_aa: CASSQRTGVDYEQYF

j_call: TRBJ2-7
v_call: TRBV29-1
clone_size: .
cdr3_aa: CSVVPPGQGNREQYF

j_call: TRBJ2-7
v_call: TRBV11-2
clone_size: .
cdr3_aa: CASSLGAGQFYEQYF

j_call: TRBJ2-5
v_call: TRBV20-1
clone_size: .
cdr3_aa: CSARDGTGSETQYF

j_call: TRBJ2-1
v_call: TRBV7-9
clone_size: .
cdr3_aa: CASSTRTSDEQFF

j_call: TRBJ2-3
v_call: TRBV6-5
clone_size: .
cdr3_aa: CASSPTTGDTQYF

j_call: TRBJ2-1
v_call: TRBV6-1
clone_size: .
cdr3_aa: CASSVLAGTGENEQFF

j_call: TRBJ1-2
v_call: TRBV25-1
clone_size: .
cdr3_aa: CASSDWTTGKNYGYTF

j_call: TRBJ1-5
v_call: TRBV4-2
clone_size: .
cdr3_aa: CASSRPNQPQHF

j_call: TRBJ2-1
v_call: TRBV5-5
clone_size: .
cdr3_aa: CASSLLAGGLQFF

j_call: TRBJ2-5
v_call: TRBV15
clone_size: .
cdr3_aa: CATSREGRSQETQYF

j_call: TRBJ2-1
v_call: TRBV4-3
clone_size: .
cdr3_aa: CASSHYRGNEQFF

j_call: TRBJ1-1
v_call: TRBV20-1
clone_size: .
cdr3_aa: CSARGRVIEAFF

j_call: TRBJ2-2
v_call: TRBV29-1
clone_size: .
cdr3_aa: CSVLQGQENTGELFF

j_call: TRBJ2-2
v_call: TRBV4-3
clone_size: .
cdr3_aa: CASSQDWGGANTGELFF

j_call: TRBJ2-2
v_call: TRBV6-4
clone_size: .
cdr3_aa: CASSASGVTGELFF

j_call: TRBJ2-7
v_call: TRBV7-9
clone_size: .
cdr3_aa: CASSPREHTAGGEQYF

j_call: TRBJ2-7
v_call: TRBV5-6
clone_size: .
cdr3_aa: CASSLGQGALEQYF

j_call: TRBJ2-1
v_call: TRBV6-2/TRBV6-3
clone_size: .
cdr3_aa: CASSLPGEGAEEQFF

j_call: TRBJ2-1
v_call: TRBV4-3
clone_size: .
cdr3_aa: CASSHGERGGNEQFF

j_call: TRBJ1-4
v_call: TRBV29-1
clone_size: .
cdr3_aa: CSVEYRGLNEKLFF

j_call: TRBJ2-1
v_call: TRBV29-1
clone_size: .
cdr3_aa: CSVEFLAGGPREQFF

j_call: TRBJ2-2
v_call: TRBV20-1
clone_size: .
cdr3_aa: CSSKDSLGTGELFF

j_call: TRBJ2-1
v_call: TRBV7-3
clone_size: .
cdr3_aa: CASSLIAGGLDEQFF

j_call: TRBJ2-7
v_call: TRBV20-1
clone_size: .
cdr3_aa: CGAPFSRGIYEQYF

j_call: TRBJ2-1
v_call: TRBV9
clone_size: .
cdr3_aa: CASSVQGYNEQFF

j_call: TRBJ1-1
v_call: TRBV9
clone_size: .
cdr3_aa: CASSPAVGDTEAFF

j_call: TRBJ2-1
v_call: TRBV7-9
clone_size: .
cdr3_aa: CASSFTSVGLNEQFF

j_call: TRBJ2-6
v_call: TRBV19
clone_size: .
cdr3_aa: CATTTISGANVLTF

j_call: TRBJ2-1
v_call: TRBV29-1
clone_size: .
cdr3_aa: CSVSPGANSYNEQFF

j_call: TRBJ1-1
v_call: TRBV30
clone_size: .
cdr3_aa: CACDRDTEAFF

j_call: TRBJ2-7
v_call: TRBV20-1
clone_size: .
cdr3_aa: CSARPLGQDSYEQYF

j_call: TRBJ2-3
v_call: TRBV14
clone_size: .
cdr3_aa: CASSQGDYTDTQYF

j_call: TRBJ2-3
v_call: TRBV3-1
clone_size: .
cdr3_aa: CASSQGTLAGESTDTQYF

j_call: TRBJ2-2
v_call: TRBV7-2
clone_size: .
cdr3_aa: CASSDTNRGGTGELFF

j_call: TRBJ2-1
v_call: TRBV6-2/TRBV6-3
clone_size: .
cdr3_aa: CASSYAEANEQFF

j_call: TRBJ2-5
v_call: TRBV29-1
clone_size: .
cdr3_aa: CSVEEDQTGRGVETQYF

j_call: TRBJ2-2
v_call: TRBV28
clone_size: medium-sized
cdr3_aa: CASSTRTGPGELFF

j_call: TRBJ1-1
v_call: TRBV7-3
clone_size: .
cdr3_aa: CASSRTGGYGNTEAFF

j_call: TRBJ2-5
v_call: TRBV4-3
clone_size: .
cdr3_aa: CASSQETGGQETQYF

j_call: TRBJ2-6
v_call: TRBV7-3
clone_size: .
cdr3_aa: CASSLTSGANVLTF

j_call: TRBJ2-7
v_call: TRBV20-1
clone_size: .
cdr3_aa: CSAPGQGNYEQYF